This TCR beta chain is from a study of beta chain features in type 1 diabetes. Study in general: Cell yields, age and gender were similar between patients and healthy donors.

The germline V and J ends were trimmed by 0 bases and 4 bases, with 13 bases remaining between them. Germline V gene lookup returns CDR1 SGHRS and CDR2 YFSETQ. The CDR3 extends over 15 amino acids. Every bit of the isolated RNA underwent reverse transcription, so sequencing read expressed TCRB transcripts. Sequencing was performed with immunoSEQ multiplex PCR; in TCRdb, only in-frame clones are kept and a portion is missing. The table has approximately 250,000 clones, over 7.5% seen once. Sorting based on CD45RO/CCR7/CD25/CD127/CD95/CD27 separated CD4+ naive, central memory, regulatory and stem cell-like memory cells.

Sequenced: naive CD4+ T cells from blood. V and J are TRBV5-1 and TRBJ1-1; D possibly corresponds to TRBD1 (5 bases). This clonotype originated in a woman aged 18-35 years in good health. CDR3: CASSLDPGGGTEAFF. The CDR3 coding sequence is TGCGCCAGCAGCTTGGATCCGGGGGGTGGCACTGAAGCTTTCTTT.